This T cell receptor (beta chain) was obtained from a study of tumor-infiltrating lymphocytes in primary liver carcinoma (dated by TCRdb to 2016 to 2017). As for the study more broadly: Between November 2015 and early 2016, roughly five patients in China with histopathologically diagnosed primary liver carcinoma had their tumors surgically resected. Of the five patients, three men and two women aged 30 to 69 years, four had hepatocellular carcinoma and one had combined HCC and intrahepatic cholangiocarcinoma. The five patients had tumors of stage T1-T3 N0M0, with maximum diameters ranging from roughly 4.2 to 10 cm. Roughly 3.5 to 8 million productive TCRbeta reads were obtained per sample, and no significant difference in read depth was found between tissue types. Across five regions of each liver tumor, along with adjacent normal tissue and blood, the study brought together TCRbeta repertoire sequencing, expression microarrays and whole-exome sequencing. TCRbeta repertoire sequencing covered 35 or so specimens from 5 patients: 25 tumor regions, 5 adjacent noncancerous liver tissues and 5 peripheral blood samples. Technical replicate repertoires showed high reproducibility, with mean shared-clone rates about 0.92 and correlation coefficients above 0.95.

Notes on this clonotype: Its antigen is still unknown. Its ends do not fully match the called genes, so a read error is possible.

TCRbeta-specific cDNA was reverse-transcribed from 500 ng total RNA using a constant-region primer and ProtoScript II reverse transcriptase. TCRbeta libraries were built with three nested multiplex PCR rounds, a slightly modified ARM-PCR procedure. Each of the first two PCR rounds ran for 9 to 11 cycles using multiplex TRBV1-TRBV30 forward primers together with a Cbeta reverse primer. Sample barcodes and Illumina adapters were added in a final 25-cycle PCR using Deep VentR polymerase. Amplicons of 200-500 bp were gel-purified with a QIAquick gel extraction kit before sequencing. The TCRbeta amplicons were sequenced with 250-bp paired-end reads on an Illumina HiSeq 2500. The paper's processing steps were these. Quality trimming of reads was performed with Trimmomatic v0.33, and paired reads were merged with FLASH v1.2.11 so that full CDR3 sequences could be recovered. V, D and J germline segments were assigned to the rearranged TCRbeta sequences using MiGEC v1.2.1b. Clonotype statistics, along with Shannon-Wiener diversity indices, were calculated using VDJtools v1.0.0. Except for diversity analysis, only each sample's 250 most abundant clonotypes were used in subsequent analyses to reduce sampling bias. TCRdb trimmed public reads at Q25 via fastp, called clones via MiXCR and kept in-frame beta chains. CDR3 protein duplicates are merged, each entry listing the most common genes and DNA. For this entry, the V and J calls and clone size follow TCRdb and not the study's own pipeline. Here the sample has 300,000 to 350,000 distinct CDR3 sequences; around three fifths occur a single time. The ten top clones hold over 15% of the sample.

Blood RNA was extracted from unsorted whole blood with TRIzol reagent; germline DNA came from the DNeasy Blood & Tissue kit. Chronic HBV infection was present in the patients, and the patients were treatment-naive at sampling. Before surgery, around 4.2 milliliters of peripheral blood were collected into K2EDTA tubes. The paper as a whole reports these results and caveats: The top 250 clones made up a significantly larger repertoire fraction in tumors than in blood (p = 0.039). Pairs of tumor regions showed greater repertoire overlap (mean roughly 35%) than tumor-adjacent pairs (roughly 17%) or tumor-blood pairs (approximately 14%), which is consistent with antigen-driven expansion. Since the samples were bulk and unsorted, there was no way to compare CD4+ and CD8+ T cell repertoires. The study included only four or five patients, and the authors note findings should be validated in a larger study. Because sequencing covered only the TCR beta chain and unpaired alpha chains were not captured, true repertoire diversity is likely underestimated.

Spanning cysteine to phenylalanine, the CDR3 consists of 16 amino acids. The kept DNA is CDR3 alone, 48 bases in frame from the first base. CDR1 and CDR2, looked up from the germline V gene, are SQVTM and ANQGSEA. Material for sequencing was peripheral blood. The source of this sequence is a woman aged 30 to 39 with primary liver carcinoma and hepatitis B virus infection. Rearrangement joined TRBV29-1 to TRBJ2-3; the D gene is possibly TRBD2, with 6 bases matching. The CDR3 corresponds to CSVDSPGEPHTDTHYF. The DNA reads TGCAGCGTTGACAGCCCGGGGGAACCCCACACAGATACGCACTATTTT.